One and the same sample provided the 18 T cell receptor beta chains below, sequenced in a study of cytomegalovirus exposure and HLA in healthy donors. Primers included in the PCR were 60 Vbeta and 13 Jbeta primers. Clones were read by immunoSEQ multiplex PCR, and TCRdb kept only the in-frame ones, dropping some. This table holds 140,000 to 150,000 clones, approximately 80% found once. Sequencing was done on a sample of PBMCs. These receptors were collected from a woman in her fifties or sixties in good health and CMV-seropositive.

This chain joins TRBV7-2 and TRBJ2-5; D is ambiguous. Germline CDR1 and CDR2: SGHTA and FQGNSA. CDR3 length equals 13 residues. Trimming cost V 0 bases and J 2 bases, with 4 bases left between them. The CDR3 nucleotides are TGTGCCAGCAGCTTAGCACGGCAAGAGACCCAGTACTTC. Translating gives CASSLARQETQYF.

J is TRBJ2-7 and V is TRBV2; TRBD2 matches at 10 bases. Trimming cost V 4 bases and J 2 bases; bases outside gene matches: 8. CDR1 SNHLY and CDR2 FYNNEI come from the germline V gene. This CDR3 has 16 amino acids. CDR3 amino acids: CASSGSSGSPTYEQYF. The CDR3 DNA reads TGTGCCAGCAGTGGCTCTAGCGGGAGTCCAACCTACGAGCAGTACTTC.

V gene TRBV30 combines with J gene TRBJ1-1; 10 bases are shared with TRBD1. Germline CDR1 and CDR2: GTSNPN and SVGIG (reference sequence). With V trimmed by 5 bases and J by 1 base, 4 bases remained unmatched. The CDR3 contains 14 residues. The CDR3 loop reads CAWGDRGQNTEAFF. The CDR3 region has the DNA TGTGCCTGGGGGGACAGGGGCCAGAACACTGAAGCTTTCTTT.

The V call is TRBV5-1, the J call TRBJ2-1; possibly TRBD1 for D (5 bases). Trimming removed 4 bases at V and 0 bases at J, with 14 bases between. Germline V CDR1 and CDR2: SGHRS, YFSETQ. The CDR3 extends over 16 amino acids. DNA for the CDR3: TGCGCCAGCAGCGCAACCAGGGCCTCCTCCTACAATGAGCAGTTCTTC. Translated: CASSATRASSYNEQFF.

V gene TRBV25-1 combines with J gene TRBJ2-1; D is undetermined. Germline V gene lookup returns CDR1 MGHDK and CDR2 SYGVNS. The V gene lost 6 bases and the J gene lost 5 bases, with 11 bases spanning the gap. The CDR3 runs 13 residues. The CDR3 DNA sequence: TGTGCCAGCAGCACCCTAATGAACAATGAGCAGTTCTTC. Protein product: CASSTLMNNEQFF.

This chain connects TRBV18 to TRBJ2-7; D gene ambiguous. The CDR3 runs 15 residues. V was shortened by 0 bases and J by 2 bases, with 11 bases between the two germline ends. In germline, CDR1 is KGHSH, CDR2 LQKENI. CDR3 amino acids: CASSPPVPRPYEQYF. CDR3 coding DNA: TGTGCCAGCTCACCACCAGTCCCGCGGCCCTACGAGCAGTACTTC.

This chain links TRBV7-3 with TRBJ1-1, with 9 positions matching TRBD1. Germline CDR1 SGHTA, CDR2 FQGTGA. This CDR3 has 15 amino acids. The V and J ends lost 5 bases and 5 bases, in that order; junction bases with no gene match: 9. The CDR3 loop is CASSLSGDRETEAFF. The CDR3 DNA follows: TGTGCCAGCAGCCTGAGTGGGGACAGGGAAACTGAAGCTTTCTTT.

The V call is TRBV7-9, the J call TRBJ2-7; 7 bases are shared with TRBD1. V shed 0 bases and J 2 bases; nucleotides not matched to a gene: 4. In germline, CDR1 is SEHNR, CDR2 FQNEAQ (reference sequence). This CDR3 contains 15 residues. CDR3 residues: CASSLAPGQTYEQYF. The CDR3 DNA follows: TGTGCCAGCAGCTTAGCCCCGGGACAGACCTACGAGCAGTACTTC.

CDR3 coding DNA: TGTGCCAGCACCACGGGGGGAAATAACTATGGCTACACCTTC. It encodes CASTTGGNNYGYTF. The chain combines TRBV5-6 with TRBJ1-2, with D possibly TRBD1 on 5 matching bases. The CDR3 is 14 amino acids. The germline V gene encodes CDR1 SGHDT and CDR2 YYEEEE. Trimming pared 6 bases from V and 1 base from J, leaving 13 bases between.

This chain joins TRBV11-2 and TRBJ2-7; D unresolved. Looked up from germline, CDR1 is SGHAT and CDR2 is FQNNGV. V lost 1 base and J lost 0, with 7 bases in between. The length of the CDR3 is 14 residues. The chain's CDR3 is CASSLASSSYEQYF. DNA of the CDR3: TGTGCCAGCAGCTTAGCGTCGAGCTCCTACGAGCAGTACTTC.

The chain is built from TRBV11-3 and TRBJ2-7; D possibly corresponds to TRBD2 (7 bases). Trimming shortened V by 8 bases and J by 0 bases, and 14 bases separated the two germline ends. CDR3 size: 14 residues. Germline V gives CDR1 SGHNT, CDR2 YENEEA. Here the CDR3 DNA reads TGTGCCAGCGGGGGGGCAGGGGACTCCTACGAGCAGTACTTC. This gives the protein CASGGAGDSYEQYF.

The chain is built from TRBV9 and TRBJ1-2, with TRBD1 matching 10 bases. The CDR3 sequence is 16 residues long. Trimming took 4 bases from V and 5 from J; bases not matched to a gene: 11. Germline V gene data show CDR1 as SGDLS and CDR2 as YYNGEE. The CDR3 loop reads CASSPSGTGEVYGYTF. The DNA for the CDR3 is TGTGCCAGCAGCCCTTCCGGGACAGGGGAGGTTTATGGCTACACCTTC.

This chain uses TRBV7-6 with TRBJ2-5; unclear D gene. This CDR3 is 15 amino acids long. V lost 4 bases, J lost 3 bases, and 15 bases lay in between. In germline, CDR1 is SGHVS, CDR2 FNYEAQ. The CDR3 DNA reads TGTGCCAGCAGCTACGGTGTAGTCGTGGAAGAGACCCAGTACTTC. Translation: CASSYGVVVEETQYF.

The chain has TRBV7-8 and TRBJ2-6, with D possibly TRBD1 on 6 matching bases. There are 17 residues in the CDR3. Germline CDR1 and CDR2: SGHVS and FQNEAQ. Between the trimmed V and J ends, which lost 4 bases and 1 base, there was a span of 14 bases. CDR3 sequence reads: CASSYGTLPSGANVLTF. CDR3 bases: TGTGCCAGCAGCTACGGGACACTACCTTCTGGGGCCAACGTCCTGACTTTC.

This chain links TRBV23-1 with TRBJ1-1, with unresolved D. TRBV23-1 qualifies as an ORF whose function is uncertain. V was cut by 4 bases and J by 5 bases, with 8 bases left in between. The CDR3 consists of 12 residues. Here the CDR3 reads CASSLEVTEAFF. The CDR3 coding sequence is TGCGCCAGCAGTCTCGAGGTGACTGAAGCTTTCTTT.

The chain has TRBV7-6 and TRBJ2-1; the D gene is possibly TRBD2 (6 bases). Trimming took 1 base from V and 0 from J, leaving 16 bases between them. The germline CDR1 and CDR2 sequences are SGHVS and FNYEAQ. This CDR3 has 18 amino acids. The CDR3 DNA follows: TGTGCCAGCAGCTTAGGGTCTCTAGCGTTGAGCTCCTACAATGAGCAGTTCTTC. Protein product: CASSLGSLALSSYNEQFF. Based on the CDR3 plus reference TRBV7-6 and TRBJ2-1, the full variable domain is GAGVSQSPRYKVTKRGQDVALRCDPISGHVSLYWYRQALGQGPEFLTYFNYEAQQDKSGLPNDRFSAERPEGSISTLTIQRTEQRDSAMYRCASSLGSLALSSYNEQFFGPGTRLTVL.

The gene calls are TRBV28 and TRBJ1-5, with D possibly TRBD1 on 5 matching bases. Per the germline V gene, CDR1 is MDHEN and CDR2 is SYDVKM. The CDR3 is 16 amino acids. Trimming took 7 bases from V and 1 from J, leaving 17 bases between them. The CDR3 here is CASKGGRRGSNQPQHF. CDR3 in DNA: TGTGCCAGCAAGGGAGGACGACGGGGGAGCAATCAGCCCCAGCATTTT.

V and J are TRBV19 and TRBJ2-3; D ambiguous. The CDR3 has 14 amino acids. Trimming stripped 1 base from V and 0 bases from J, with 5 bases between. Germline values: CDR1 LNHDA, CDR2 SQIVND (reference sequence). CDR3 nucleotide sequence: TGTGCCAGTAGTATAGTCAGTAGCACAGATACGCAGTATTTT. This sequence encodes CASSIVSSTDTQYF.